This T cell receptor (beta chain) derives from a study of Ad26.COV2.S vaccination and SARS-CoV-2 variants. Points on this clone: The antigen remains unidentified.

The study, taken as a whole, reports: Substantial breadth was reported for post-vaccination spike-specific CD8+ and CD4+ T cells.

Germline V gene sequence: CDR1 SGHTA, CDR2 FQGNSA. V lost 2 bases, J lost 2 bases, and 6 bases lay in between. The CDR3 is made up of 13 amino acids. As to treatment: roughly 19 received Ad26.COV2.S at low or high dose, single or two shots; roughly five received placebo; per-sample allocation not given. Specimen acquisition occurred on day 63 following the initial vaccine or placebo injection. Profiled with immunoSEQ multiplex PCR; TCRdb holds only in-frame clones, not every one. The data hold around 250,000 clones, with 87% observed a single time. V gene TRBV7-2 combines with J gene TRBJ1-2; D is ambiguous. The source was peripheral blood, collected in a trial of Ad26.COV2.S vaccine versus placebo. This clonotype originated in a person aged 18-65 years who received the Ad26.COV2.S COVID-19 vaccine or a placebo. CDR3 residues: CASSLYINYGYTF. DNA of the CDR3: TGTGCCAGCAGCTTATACATAAACTATGGCTACACCTTC.